These 5 T cell receptor beta chains originate from one sample sequenced in a study of blood T cell repertoires in COVID-19. Libraries were prepared by immunoSEQ multiplex PCR; TCRdb keeps only in-frame clonotypes and omits some of them. Among roughly 46,000 clones listed, more than 75% were seen once. The sequenced sample was peripheral blood. These receptors were collected from a man aged 45 to 65 with active COVID-19.

The V call is TRBV19, the J call TRBJ1-5; 9 nucleotides align to TRBD1. V dropped 5 bases and J dropped 9; count of bases not matched to a gene: 11. Germline V gives CDR1 LNHDA, CDR2 SQIVND (reference sequence). The CDR3 has 15 residues. Written as DNA, the CDR3 is TGTGCCAGTAGTGACGGACAGGGGAGTTTGGGGCCCCAGCATTTT. As protein: CASSDGQGSLGPQHF.

The gene calls are TRBV6-2 or TRBV6-3 and TRBJ2-2; 10 nucleotides align to TRBD2. V gave up 2 bases and J gave up 7 bases; unmatched junction bases: 4. Germline loops: CDR1 MNHEY, CDR2 SVGEGT. This CDR3 contains 15 residues. The DNA of the CDR3 is TGTGCCAGCAGTTACCCCAGCGGGAGGGTCGGGGAGCTGTTTTTT. As protein: CASSYPSGRVGELFF.

In this sample, this clone turned up once. The chain couples TRBV18 to TRBJ2-6; a weak D match, TRBD2 (5 bases). The germline CDR1 and CDR2 sequences are KGHSH and LQKENI. The CDR3 is 15 residues long. V lost 2 bases and J lost 2, with 7 bases in between. This CDR3 reads CASSPAEAGANVLTF. The CDR3 nucleotides are TGTGCCAGCTCACCAGCGGAGGCTGGGGCCAACGTCCTGACTTTC.

This clone was observed a single time. The chain uses TRBV24-1 and TRBJ2-1; 10 nucleotides agree with TRBD2. The V segment lost 4 bases and the J segment 10 bases; nucleotides outside the gene matches: 15. The CDR3 extends over 17 amino acids. In germline, CDR1 is KGHDR, CDR2 SFDVKD. CDR3 in amino acids: CATSDSRGSGGAGEQFF. CDR3 bases: TGTGCCACCAGTGACAGCCGTGGGAGCGGGGGGGCCGGGGAGCAGTTCTTC.

The V call is TRBV6-5, the J call TRBJ2-1, with TRBD1 matching over 10 bases. The CDR3 is made up of 13 amino acids. Germline CDR1 reads MNHEY; CDR2 reads SVGAGI. The trim removed 10 bases at V and 8 bases at J, leaving 8 bases unmatched. The CDR3 sequence is CATLTGGGYEQFF. CDR3 in DNA: TGTGCCACCTTGACAGGGGGCGGGTATGAGCAGTTCTTC.